The 20 T cell receptor beta chains reported below all come from one sample, sequenced in a study of cytomegalovirus exposure and HLA in healthy donors. The PCR made use of 60 Vbeta and 13 Jbeta primers. TCRdb keeps only in-frame clones here, not all; method: immunoSEQ multiplex PCR. The repertoire holds roughly 80,000 clones, with around 60% as singletons. Sequences were obtained from PBMCs. The source of these receptors is a male donor in good health and CMV-seropositive.

This chain uses TRBV9 with TRBJ2-7, with 10 bases aligning to TRBD2. Looked up from germline, CDR1 is SGDLS and CDR2 is YYNGEE. V shed 0 bases, J shed 0 bases, and the junction held 6 bases outside the gene matches. The CDR3 is 17 amino acids. In nucleotides, the CDR3 is TGTGCCAGCAGCGTAGGGGTACTAGCGGGGAGCTCCTACGAGCAGTACTTC. Its protein product is CASSVGVLAGSSYEQYF.

This clone has more than one count but fewer than ten. The gene calls are TRBV28 and TRBJ1-5; tentatively, D is TRBD1 (6 bases). V dropped 4 bases and J dropped 0 bases, with 7 bases sitting between them. The CDR3 is 14 amino acids. Looked up from germline, CDR1 is MDHEN and CDR2 is SYDVKM. CDR3 protein: CASSSGDSNQPQHF. The CDR3 region has the DNA TGTGCCAGCAGTTCAGGGGATAGCAATCAGCCCCAGCATTTT.

The sample holds one count of this clone. Distinct nucleotide sequences in the sample also encode this CDR3. V and J are TRBV4-2 and TRBJ2-7, with a tentative D call TRBD1 (5 bases). This CDR3 spans 13 amino acids. Germline CDR1 reads LGHNA; CDR2 reads YNFKEQ. Deletions cut 4 bases from V and 5 bases from J, with 12 bases between. CDR3 sequence (DNA): TGTGCCAGCAGCCTTAGGGGCGACCACGAGCAGTACTTC. Its translation is CASSLRGDHEQYF.

J is TRBJ1-2 and V is TRBV9; 8 nucleotides line up with TRBD1. This CDR3 contains 15 residues. Germline CDR1 and CDR2: SGDLS and YYNGEE. The ends lost 3 bases at V and 0 bases at J; junction bases unmatched: 4. Here the CDR3 reads CASSGGQGANYGYTF. CDR3 nucleotides: TGTGCCAGCAGCGGAGGACAGGGTGCTAACTATGGCTACACCTTC.

This clone appeared a single time. The chain joins TRBV7-2 to TRBJ1-5, with D possibly being TRBD1 (6 bases). Germline values: CDR1 SGHTA, CDR2 FQGNSA. The CDR3 has 13 residues. V was clipped by 5 bases and J by 11 bases, with 16 bases between them. The CDR3 region has the DNA TGTGCCAGCAGCCCCGAACAGGGAGTTGCCCAGCATTTT. Encoded protein: CASSPEQGVAQHF. Full variable domain (outside the CDR3, taken from reference TRBV7-2 and TRBJ1-5): GAGVSQSPSNKVTEKGKDVELRCDPISGHTALYWYRQSLGQGLEFLIYFQGNSAPDKSGLPSDRFSAERTGGSVSTLTIQRTQQEDSAVYLCASSPEQGVAQHFGDGTRLSIL.

The rearrangement uses TRBV4-2 and TRBJ2-7; 7 bases fit TRBD1. The CDR3 totals 15 residues. Losses at the gene ends were 3 bases for V and 2 bases for J; bases not matched to a gene: 7. Per germline, CDR1 LGHNA and CDR2 YNFKEQ. The CDR3 loop is CASSQNDRDPYEQYF. For the CDR3, the DNA is TGTGCCAGCAGCCAGAATGACAGGGACCCCTACGAGCAGTACTTC.

V and J are TRBV7-9 and TRBJ2-1; tentative D call: TRBD2 (5 bases). The CDR3 is made up of 15 amino acids. V gave up 2 bases and J gave up 2 bases, with 10 bases separating them. Looked up from germline, CDR1 is SEHNR and CDR2 is FQNEAQ (reference sequence). Here the CDR3 reads CASSLRRVTYNEQFF. Here the CDR3 DNA reads TGTGCCAGCAGCTTACGGCGGGTCACCTACAATGAGCAGTTCTTC. The full variable domain, with the rest looked up from reference TRBV7-9 and TRBJ2-1, is DTGVSQNPRHKITKRGQNVTFRCDPISEHNRLYWYRQTLGQGPEFLTYFQNEAQLEKSRLLSDRFSAERPKGSFSTLEIQRTEQGDSAMYLCASSLRRVTYNEQFFGPGTRLTVL.

This clone was seen ten or more times. This sequence joins TRBV5-1 and TRBJ2-2; 7 bases fit TRBD2. Germline CDR1 SGHRS, CDR2 YFSETQ. J lost 1 base, V lost 4 bases, and 10 bases had no gene match. The CDR3 consists of 17 residues. The CDR3 region is CASSIPQRDQNTGELFF. The CDR3 DNA is TGCGCCAGCAGCATTCCTCAGCGGGACCAGAACACCGGGGAGCTGTTTTTT.

The chain combines TRBV14 with TRBJ2-7; 7 bases map to TRBD1. With 3 bases clipped from V and 3 bases from J, the junction kept 5 bases outside the gene matches. This CDR3 has 14 residues. The germline V gene has CDR1 SGHDN and CDR2 FVKESK. CDR3 bases: TGTGCCAGCAGCCAGCAACAGGGGCACTACGAGCAGTACTTC. Translated: CASSQQQGHYEQYF.

The chain carries TRBV7-9 and TRBJ2-3; 12 bases align to TRBD2. The germline V gene has CDR1 SEHNR and CDR2 FQNEAQ (reference sequence). The CDR3 is 15 residues long. The V segment lost 6 bases and the J segment 4 bases; nucleotides outside the gene matches: 5. The CDR3 loop reads CASSLAGGPADTQYF. In nucleotides, the CDR3 is TGTGCCAGCAGTCTAGCGGGAGGGCCAGCAGATACGCAGTATTTT.

This clone has a handful of counts. The chain employs TRBV19 and TRBJ2-2, with a possible D match to TRBD2 (5 bases). The length of the CDR3 is 16 residues. In germline, CDR1 is LNHDA, CDR2 SQIVND (reference sequence). V was pared by 3 bases and J by 2 bases, with 13 bases between. CDR3 region: CASSIRSGSNTGELFF. DNA for the CDR3: TGTGCCAGTAGTATCCGGAGCGGATCTAACACCGGGGAGCTGTTTTTT. The variable domain in full, with the rest retrieved from reference TRBV19 and TRBJ2-2, is DGGITQSPKYLFRKEGQNVTLSCEQNLNHDAMYWYRQDPGQGLRLIYYSQIVNDFQKGDIAEGYSVSREKKESFPLTVTSAQKNPTAFYLCASSIRSGSNTGELFFGEGSRLTVL.

The chain is built from TRBV30 and TRBJ1-5; weak D call: TRBD1 (6 bases). Trimming removed 1 base from V and 4 bases from J, with 8 bases in between. The CDR3 runs 13 residues. Per germline, CDR1 GTSNPN and CDR2 SVGIG (reference sequence). The CDR3 nucleotides read TGTGCCTGGAGTGACAGGGTAAATCAGCCCCAGCATTTT. This translates into CAWSDRVNQPQHF.

The rearrangement links TRBV27 to TRBJ2-2, with D possibly TRBD1 on 5 matching bases. This CDR3 is built from 11 residues. V gave up 6 bases and J gave up 7 bases, with 6 bases separating them. Germline values: CDR1 MNHEY, CDR2 SMNVEV (reference sequence). The CDR3 here is CASSRVGELFF. The CDR3 bases are TGTGCCAGCAGCAGGGTCGGGGAGCTGTTTTTT.

The rearrangement links TRBV6-5 to TRBJ2-7; D is perhaps TRBD1 (6 bases). Trimming left V 0 bases short and J 4 bases short, with 13 bases between. The CDR3 length is 15 residues. The V gene's germline CDR1 is MNHEY and CDR2 SVGAGI. CDR3 nucleotides: TGTGCCAGCAGTTACTCGACCAGGGGAGTTTACGAGCAGTACTTC. Translating gives CASSYSTRGVYEQYF.

The chain links TRBV5-1 to TRBJ1-2, with TRBD1 matching over 7 bases. V dropped 0 bases and J dropped 3; count of bases not matched to a gene: 5. CDR3 length equals 15 residues. CDR1 and CDR2 from the germline V gene are SGHRS and YFSETQ. The CDR3 region is CASSLGQGIHYGYTF. The DNA of the CDR3 is TGCGCCAGCAGCTTGGGACAGGGTATACACTATGGCTACACCTTC.

This clone is a singleton in its sample. The gene calls are TRBV4-3 and TRBJ2-2, with D unclear. The CDR3 runs to 13 residues. V was trimmed by 1 base and J by 7 bases, leaving 7 bases between them. Looked up from germline, CDR1 is LGHNA and CDR2 is YSLEER. CDR3 sequence (DNA): TGCGCCAGCAGCCAAGTCCACGGCGGGGAGCTGTTTTTT. Its translation: CASSQVHGGELFF.

The chain couples TRBV6-1 to TRBJ2-3, with D perhaps TRBD2 (5 bases). This CDR3 is built from 12 residues. V gave up 6 bases and J gave up 5 bases, with 9 bases separating them. The germline gives CDR1 MNHNS, CDR2 SASEGT. The CDR3 nucleotides are TGTGCCAGCAGAGGAGGCGGAGATACGCAGTATTTT. Its protein is CASRGGGDTQYF.

The rearrangement uses TRBV27 and TRBJ2-1; D is ambiguous. The CDR3 is 15 residues long. Trimming pared 1 base from V and 5 bases from J, leaving 12 bases between. Germline CDR1 and CDR2: MNHEY and SMNVEV (reference sequence). CDR3 in DNA: TGTGCCAGCAGTTTATGGAGTAGTACTAACAATGAGCAGTTCTTC. Translating gives CASSLWSSTNNEQFF.

The genes are TRBV7-9 and TRBJ2-7, with 8 bases aligning to TRBD2. Germline V gives CDR1 SEHNR, CDR2 FQNEAQ (reference sequence). With 2 bases clipped from V and 4 bases from J, the junction kept 13 bases outside the gene matches. The CDR3 loop spans 17 amino acids. CDR3 sequence reads: CASSLSRGGRKGYEQYF. The CDR3 nucleotides read TGTGCCAGCAGCTTAAGTAGAGGCGGGAGGAAAGGTTACGAGCAGTACTTC.

The chain employs TRBV30 and TRBJ1-6; D gene uncertain. V shed 1 base and J shed 4 bases, with 14 bases lying between them. This CDR3 region has 16 residues. The germline CDR1 and CDR2 sequences are GTSNPN and SVGIG (reference sequence). The DNA of the CDR3 is TGTGCCTGGAGTGCTTTGTTGAAACAGTATAATTCACCCCTCCACTTT. Its protein is CAWSALLKQYNSPLHF.